The clone carrying this T cell receptor beta chain turned up a few times. This sample stems from a study of blood T cell repertoires in COVID-19. About the research overall: The cDNA or gDNA used as material had been derived from T cells, B-cell-depleted T cells, or PBMCs.

V was pared by 10 bases and J by 7 bases, with 13 bases of the junction left unmatched. Germline CDR1 reads MDHEN; CDR2 reads SYDVKM. The CDR3 loop spans 15 amino acids. Measured with immunoSEQ multiplex PCR; TCRdb has only the in-frame clones, and not every one. This table holds 250,000 to 350,000 clones, about 90% found once. Cohorts were determined from participant-reported clinical history. This TCR derives from a young woman who had recovered from COVID-19. The chain links TRBV28 to TRBJ1-5, with 10 bases fitting TRBD1. Sequencing was performed on PBMCs or T cells enriched from blood (not recorded which). The CDR3 coding sequence is TGTGCCACAGCGACCGGGACAGGGGCTGGGCAGCCCCAGCATTTT. Translation: CATATGTGAGQPQHF.